This entry lists 23 T cell receptor beta chains sequenced from one sample in a study of shared clonotypes between healthy human individuals. Using immunoSEQ multiplex PCR, the repertoire was profiled, and TCRdb retains in-frame clones only, with some absent. The table has 300,000 to 400,000 clones, around 72% seen once. The sequenced sample consisted of memory CD4+ T cells sorted from blood. Subset defined: CD45RA-negative fraction. These receptors were collected from a man younger than 45 in good health.

V usage is TRBV6-5 and J usage is TRBJ2-3, with D perhaps matching TRBD1 or TRBD2 (5 bases each). CDR1 is MNHEY, CDR2 SVGAGI, per germline. This CDR3 is 13 amino acids long. Trimming pared 10 bases from V and 2 bases from J, leaving 13 bases between. CDR3 region: CAIRGGYTDTQYF. Written as DNA, the CDR3 is TGTGCCATCCGGGGCGGCTACACAGATACGCAGTATTTT.

J is TRBJ1-1 and V is TRBV14; D uncertain. The CDR3 consists of 13 residues. Trimming removed 1 base from V and 11 bases from J, with 14 bases in between. CDR1 is SGHDN and CDR2 is FVKESK in the germline V gene. The CDR3 bases are TGTGCCAGCAGCCAAGGCCCTCCCGTCTCCGCTTTCTTT. It specifies CASSQGPPVSAFF.

The CDR3 loop reads CSAVGDRPRGGYTF. The CDR3 DNA reads TGCAGCGCCGTTGGGGACAGGCCCAGGGGTGGCTACACCTTC. This chain links TRBV29-1 with TRBJ1-2; TRBD1 aligns across 8 bases. Looked up from germline, CDR1 is SQVTM and CDR2 is ANQGSEA. The trim removed 7 bases at V and 7 bases at J, leaving 14 bases unmatched. The CDR3 runs 14 residues. Using reference TRBV29-1 and TRBJ1-2 for the parts outside the CDR3, the full variable domain is SAVISQKPSRDICQRGTSLTIQCQVDSQVTMMFWYRQQPGQSLTLIATANQGSEATYESGFVIDKFPISRPNLTFSTLTVSNMSPEDSSIYLCSAVGDRPRGGYTFGSGTRLTVV.

The V gene is TRBV7-2, the J gene TRBJ2-7; TRBD2 agrees at 8 bases. The germline CDR1 and CDR2 sequences are SGHTA and FQGNSA. V was clipped by 5 bases and J by 3 bases; unmatched bases: 6. CDR3 length equals 14 residues. The CDR3 DNA is TGTGCCAGCAGCCCCCAGGGACTAGACTACGAGCAGTACTTC. It is translated as CASSPQGLDYEQYF.

In regard to this clone: Other DNA sequences in the same sample also yield this CDR3. V is TRBV2 and J is TRBJ2-7; maybe TRBD1 (6 bases). Trimming left V 6 bases short and J 0 bases short, with 12 bases between. The V gene's germline CDR1 is SNHLY and CDR2 FYNNEI. The CDR3 has 14 amino acids. DNA of the CDR3: TGTGCCAGCAGAGAACAGGGACCCTCCTACGAGCAGTACTTC. Residues: CASREQGPSYEQYF.

This chain connects TRBV28 to TRBJ2-1, with TRBD2 as a possible D gene (6 bases). V dropped 5 bases and J dropped 5 bases, with 19 bases sitting between them. The CDR3 covers 16 residues. CDR1 is MDHEN and CDR2 is SYDVKM in the germline V gene. CDR3 loop: CASSPLWGRTDNEQFF. The CDR3, as DNA: TGTGCCAGCAGTCCCCTTTGGGGGAGGACGGACAATGAGCAGTTCTTC.

The chain joins TRBV10-1 to TRBJ2-5, with 9 bases matching TRBD1. Germline values: CDR1 WNHNN, CDR2 SYGVQD (reference sequence). The CDR3 has 14 amino acids. Trimming at V came to 1 base and at J to 4 bases, leaving 1 base not matched to a gene. CDR3 in amino acids: CASSELTGGETQYF. CDR3 nucleotides: TGCGCCAGCAGTGAGTTGACAGGGGGAGAGACCCAGTACTTC.

This rearrangement joins TRBV18 to TRBJ2-2, with 7 positions matching TRBD1. With V trimmed by 6 bases and J by 1 base, 8 bases remained unmatched. The V gene's germline CDR1 is KGHSH and CDR2 LQKENI. This CDR3 contains 16 residues. CDR3 in DNA: TGTGCCAGCTCGGGATTGACAGGGATGAACACCGGGGAGCTGTTTTTT. Encoded protein: CASSGLTGMNTGELFF.

This clone was detected only once. This sequence joins TRBV27 and TRBJ2-7, with 9 bases that match TRBD1. Per germline, CDR1 MNHEY and CDR2 SMNVEV (reference sequence). This CDR3 is 12 amino acids long. The junction had 2 bases not matched to a gene; V was cut back by 8 bases and J by 3 bases. The DNA for the CDR3 is TGTGCCAGCCAGACAGGGGGCTACGAGCAGTACTTC. Its protein product is CASQTGGYEQYF.

This clone was counted a few times. V usage is TRBV29-1 and J usage is TRBJ2-7; 9 positions match TRBD2. In germline, CDR1 is SQVTM, CDR2 ANQGSEA. This CDR3 has 12 amino acids. The ends lost 5 bases at V and 7 bases at J; junction bases unmatched: 6. DNA of the CDR3: TGCAGCGTTATAGCGGGAGTCAGGGAGCAGTACTTC. As protein: CSVIAGVREQYF.

Regarding this clone: The same CDR3 can be traced to other DNA sequences in this sample. This chain joins TRBV11-2 and TRBJ2-3; possibly TRBD1 for D (5 bases). Germline loops: CDR1 SGHAT, CDR2 FQNNGV. Trimming cost V 1 base and J 3 bases, with 5 bases left between them. The CDR3 is 13 residues long. The CDR3 DNA reads as TGTGCCAGCAGCTTAGCAGGGACAGATACGCAGTATTTT. Protein: CASSLAGTDTQYF. The variable domain in full, with the rest retrieved from reference TRBV11-2 and TRBJ2-3, is EAGVAQSPRYKIIEKRQSVAFWCNPISGHATLYWYQQILGQGPKLLIQFQNNGVVDDSQLPKDRFSAERLKGVDSTLKIQPAKLEDSAVYLCASSLAGTDTQYFGPGTRLTVL.

The chain uses TRBV10-3 and TRBJ2-1, with D maybe TRBD1 (6 bases). In germline, CDR1 is ENHRY, CDR2 SYGVKD. V was cut by 2 bases and J by 4 bases, with 6 bases left in between. This CDR3 contains 13 residues. This CDR3 reads CAISEGTYNEQFF. The CDR3 DNA follows: TGTGCCATCAGTGAGGGGACATACAATGAGCAGTTCTTC.

The rearrangement joins TRBV5-1 to TRBJ2-4, with a weak D call TRBD2 (5 bases). Trimming pared 4 bases from V and 0 bases from J, leaving 14 bases between. This CDR3 has 16 residues. Germline assignment: CDR1 SGHRS and CDR2 YFSETQ. The CDR3 nucleotides read TGCGCCAGCAGCATTGGACTGACGATAGCCAAAAACATTCAGTACTTC. Translated: CASSIGLTIAKNIQYF.

The chain couples TRBV7-7 to TRBJ1-5; D is unresolved. The germline gives CDR1 SSHAT, CDR2 FNYEAQ (reference sequence). The CDR3 spans 15 residues. Trimming left V 1 base short and J 7 bases short, with 14 bases between. The CDR3: CASSLDPGRTQPQHF. CDR3 sequence (DNA): TGTGCCAGCAGCTTAGACCCCGGCAGGACCCAGCCCCAGCATTTT.

V usage is TRBV18 and J usage is TRBJ1-5, with D possibly being TRBD1 (6 bases). The germline CDR1 and CDR2 sequences are KGHSH and LQKENI. Trimming removed 4 bases at V and 3 bases at J, with 10 bases between. The CDR3 extends over 14 amino acids. CDR3: CASSLDRTNQPQHF. In DNA, the CDR3 is TGTGCCAGCTCACTAGACAGGACCAATCAGCCCCAGCATTTT.

V usage is TRBV25-1 and J usage is TRBJ2-1, with 7 bases identical to TRBD2. J gave up 5 bases and V 3 bases, and 7 bases lay outside the gene matches. The CDR3 totals 15 residues. Per the germline V gene, CDR1 is MGHDK and CDR2 is SYGVNS. The CDR3 region has the DNA TGTGCCAGCAGTGATGCCCAGGGAGGGGACAATGAGCAGTTCTTC. It yields the protein CASSDAQGGDNEQFF.

This chain joins TRBV29-1 and TRBJ1-2; D perhaps matches TRBD1 (6 bases). The ends were cut back, 6 bases at V and 7 bases at J, with 15 bases in the middle. The germline CDR1 and CDR2 sequences are SQVTM and ANQGSEA. The CDR3 sequence is 12 residues long. The CDR3: CSVVQGGSGYTF. CDR3 in DNA: TGCAGCGTAGTACAGGGAGGGTCTGGCTACACCTTC.

The chain couples TRBV5-1 to TRBJ2-1; D is ambiguous. Germline V gene data show CDR1 as SGHRS and CDR2 as YFSETQ. V shed 0 bases and J shed 8 bases, with 15 bases lying between them. This CDR3 is 15 amino acids long. Here the CDR3 DNA reads TGCGCCAGCAGCTTGGGGGTACCTAAACTCGATGAGCAGTTCTTC. This sequence encodes CASSLGVPKLDEQFF.

In its sample, this clone was seen many times. The chain carries TRBV7-8 and TRBJ2-7; D unclear. The CDR3 is made up of 11 amino acids. Trimming removed 1 base at V and 5 bases at J, with 3 bases between. CDR1 and CDR2 from the germline V gene are SGHVS and FQNEAQ. The DNA for the CDR3 is TGTGCCAGCAGCTTAGTGCACGAGCAGTACTTC. Its translation: CASSLVHEQYF.

The rearrangement joins TRBV28 to TRBJ1-2; maybe TRBD1 (5 bases). The CDR3 contains 15 residues. With 2 bases removed from V and 4 bases from J, the gap between germline ends came to 14 bases. Germline V gives CDR1 MDHEN, CDR2 SYDVKM. The CDR3 loop reads CASSLSLTAVYGYTF. In nucleotides, the CDR3 is TGTGCCAGCAGTTTAAGTTTGACAGCCGTCTATGGCTACACCTTC.

This chain uses TRBV18 with TRBJ2-7; TRBD2 aligns across 7 bases. The CDR3 covers 13 residues. The trim removed 6 bases at V and 6 bases at J, leaving 8 bases unmatched. Germline assignment: CDR1 KGHSH and CDR2 LQKENI. The CDR3 DNA follows: TGTGCCAGCTCCCCCAGCGGGAATGGCGAGCAGTACTTC. Translating gives CASSPSGNGEQYF.

The CDR3 sequence is CASSYLSNSGTEQFF. The CDR3 region has the DNA TGTGCCAGCAGTTACCTATCAAATAGCGGAACCGAGCAGTTCTTC. V gene TRBV6-5 combines with J gene TRBJ2-1, with a weak D call TRBD2 (6 bases). The CDR3 consists of 15 residues. Germline lookup yields CDR1 MNHEY and CDR2 SVGAGI. V was cut by 2 bases and J by 10 bases, with 18 bases left in between.

The CDR3 here is CASIGLHRGSGTF. The CDR3 DNA follows: TGTGCCAGTATCGGGCTCCACCGGGGGAGTGGAACCTTC. The V gene is TRBV19, the J gene TRBJ1-2; possible D gene TRBD1, 5 bases. Trimming took 7 bases from V and 14 from J, leaving 23 bases between them. Per germline, CDR1 LNHDA and CDR2 SQIVND (reference sequence). This CDR3 spans 13 amino acids. The full variable domain, its missing parts supplied by reference TRBV19 and TRBJ1-2, is DGGITQSPKYLFRKEGQNVTLSCEQNLNHDAMYWYRQDPGQGLRLIYYSQIVNDFQKGDIAEGYSVSREKKESFPLTVTSAQKNPTAFYLCASIGLHRGSGTFGSGTRLTVV.